Each of the 20 T cell receptor beta chains below was sequenced from the same sample in a study of human thymus T cells. Data came from immunoSEQ multiplex PCR; TCRdb stores just in-frame clones and leaves some out. The table shows 60,000 to 75,000 clones, with 85% to 95% occurring only once. Resections from corrective heart surgery supplied the thymus tissue. Source material: thymus tissue. The source of these receptors is a girl less than two years old with a congenital heart defect but otherwise immunologically healthy.

A remark on this clone: Mismatch with germline at one junction end may stem from a read error. The gene calls are TRBV5-1 and TRBJ2-7, with D tentatively TRBD1 (5 bases). Germline V gene sequence: CDR1 SGHRS, CDR2 YFSETQ. CDR3 size: 14 residues. The CDR3 loop is CASSGAPGPGELNF. The CDR3 DNA is TGCGCCAGCAGCGGGGCTCCGGGCCCCGGAGAGCTGAACTTC.

In this sample, this clone turned up once. CDR3 DNA sequence: TGCGCCAGCAGCCAAGATCAGACTAGCGGCTCCTACAATGAGCAGTTCTTC. Encoded protein: CASSQDQTSGSYNEQFF. The rearrangement links TRBV4-1 to TRBJ2-1, with TRBD2 identical over 9 bases. Trimming removed 0 bases from V and 0 bases from J; junction bases left unmatched: 3. The CDR3 is 17 amino acids. Germline V gene sequence: CDR1 MGHRA, CDR2 YSYEKL.

V and J are TRBV5-1 and TRBJ2-1; D gene uncertain. Per the germline V gene, CDR1 is SGHRS and CDR2 is YFSETQ. This CDR3 is built from 12 residues. The V end lost 0 bases, the J end lost 9 bases, and 7 bases lay between the germline ends. In DNA, the CDR3 is TGCGCCAGCAGCTTGGCGTCGGGTGAGCAGTTCTTC. Translation: CASSLASGEQFF.

In its sample, this clone was seen once. V gene TRBV6-6 combines with J gene TRBJ2-1, with D uncertain. The germline V gene encodes CDR1 MNHNY and CDR2 SVGAGI (reference sequence). With 6 bases removed from V and 8 bases from J, the gap between germline ends came to 20 bases. This CDR3 has 15 amino acids. The CDR3 is CASRPLSRTKHEQFF. CDR3 nucleotide sequence: TGTGCCAGCAGACCTCTAAGTAGGACCAAGCATGAGCAGTTCTTC.

The chain links TRBV15 to TRBJ1-1, with TRBD1 identical over 10 bases. This CDR3 contains 16 residues. CDR1 and CDR2 (germline): LNHNV, YYDKDF (reference sequence). J lost 2 bases, V lost 6 bases, and 9 bases had no gene match. The CDR3 protein is CATRKDRGLRNTEAFF. The CDR3 DNA follows: TGTGCCACCAGAAAAGACAGGGGGCTTAGAAACACTGAAGCTTTCTTT. Variable domain in full (rest from reference TRBV15 and TRBJ1-1): DAMVIQNPRYQVTQFGKPVTLSCSQTLNHNVMYWYQQKSSQAPKLLFHYYDKDFNNEADTPDNFQSRRPNTSFCFLDIRSPGLGDTAMYLCATRKDRGLRNTEAFFGQGTRLTVV.

This chain uses TRBV28 with TRBJ2-2; perhaps TRBD2 as D (5 bases). Germline V CDR1 and CDR2: MDHEN, SYDVKM. This CDR3 spans 16 amino acids. The V and J ends lost 5 bases and 6 bases respectively, with 19 bases between them. CDR3 coding DNA: TGTGCCAGCAGTCCCGGACCGGGCTTCGGGGCCGGGGAGCTGTTTTTT. Translated: CASSPGPGFGAGELFF.

CDR3 sequence: CASSVGDRLPGELFF. CDR3 nucleotides: TGTGCCAGCAGCGTAGGGGACAGGCTCCCCGGGGAGCTGTTTTTT. This chain joins TRBV9 and TRBJ2-2; TRBD1 aligns across 8 bases. The CDR3 is made up of 15 amino acids. Germline V gene data show CDR1 as SGDLS and CDR2 as YYNGEE. Germline trimming cut 0 bases from V and 6 bases from J; bases unmatched to any gene: 4.

The chain combines TRBV28 with TRBJ2-7; 8 nucleotides line up with TRBD1. The CDR3 runs to 12 residues. J gave up 4 bases and V 6 bases, and 2 bases lay outside the gene matches. Looked up from germline, CDR1 is MDHEN and CDR2 is SYDVKM. The CDR3 nucleotides read TGTGCCAGCAGGGACAGGGCTTACGAGCAGTACTTC. Protein sequence: CASRDRAYEQYF.

The CDR3 protein is CASLLGRGPNTEAFF. CDR3 in DNA: TGTGCCAGCCTTTTAGGCAGGGGGCCGAACACTGAAGCTTTCTTT. This rearrangement joins TRBV7-9 to TRBJ1-1; 8 nucleotides agree with TRBD1. The CDR3 totals 15 residues. Germline trimming cut 8 bases from V and 1 base from J; bases unmatched to any gene: 9. Germline loops: CDR1 SEHNR, CDR2 FQNEAQ (reference sequence).

V and J are TRBV7-9 and TRBJ1-2; D call uncertain. Germline V CDR1 and CDR2: SEHNR, FQNEAQ (reference sequence). The ends were cut back, 2 bases at V and 3 bases at J, with 10 bases in the middle. The CDR3 length is 14 residues. CDR3 region: CASSLYPGDYGYTF. The CDR3 nucleotides are TGTGCCAGCAGCTTATACCCGGGAGACTATGGCTACACCTTC.

The chain employs TRBV6-6 and TRBJ1-5; D possibly corresponds to TRBD1 (5 bases). Trimming stripped 0 bases from V and 4 bases from J, with 13 bases between. Germline lookup yields CDR1 MNHNY and CDR2 SVGAGI (reference sequence). The CDR3 spans 16 residues. CDR3 protein: CASSYSTGLKNQPQHF. The CDR3 nucleotides read TGTGCCAGCAGTTACTCTACAGGCCTTAAAAATCAGCCCCAGCATTTT.

V usage is TRBV5-4 and J usage is TRBJ2-1; 13 bases are shared with TRBD2. The CDR3 has 18 residues. V lost 3 bases to trimming and J lost 0 bases; unmatched junction nucleotides: 6. The V gene's germline CDR1 is SGHNT and CDR2 YYREEE (reference sequence). The CDR3 sequence is CASSWTSGSGSSYNEQFF. CDR3 bases: TGTGCCAGCAGCTGGACTAGCGGGAGTGGGAGCTCCTACAATGAGCAGTTCTTC. The whole variable domain, filled in from reference TRBV5-4 and TRBJ2-1, reads ETGVTQSPTHLIKTRGQQVTLRCSSQSGHNTVSWYQQALGQGPQFIFQYYREEENGRGNFPPRFSGLQFPNYSSELNVNALELDDSALYLCASSWTSGSGSSYNEQFFGPGTRLTVL.

The chain couples TRBV28 to TRBJ1-2; tentatively, D is TRBD1 (6 bases). Trimming took off 1 base at V and 5 bases at J, with 11 bases between the two ends. CDR1 is MDHEN, CDR2 SYDVKM, per germline. The CDR3 loop spans 14 amino acids. The CDR3 region is CASSLLDRLYGYTF. The CDR3 DNA sequence: TGTGCCAGCAGTTTATTGGACAGACTATATGGCTACACCTTC.

The V call is TRBV7-9, the J call TRBJ1-2; possible D gene TRBD1, 5 bases. The CDR3 totals 16 residues. V shed 5 bases and J shed 0 bases, with 16 bases lying between them. Germline-derived CDR1 and CDR2 are SEHNR and FQNEAQ (reference sequence). The CDR3 DNA follows: TGTGCCAGCAGCCGCCCCCGACAGAACCCTAACTATGGCTACACCTTC. Its protein is CASSRPRQNPNYGYTF.

The rearrangement uses TRBV18 and TRBJ2-3; D possibly corresponds to TRBD1 (6 bases). The germline V gene has CDR1 KGHSH and CDR2 LQKENI. V was pared by 2 bases and J by 1 base, with 19 bases between. The CDR3 runs to 18 residues. CDR3 in DNA: TGTGCCAGCTCACCAGGGGCCGGGACAAAAGGCGGCACAGATACGCAGTATTTT. Encoded protein: CASSPGAGTKGGTDTQYF.

This chain joins TRBV6-5 and TRBJ2-5, with 7 bases fitting TRBD2. V lost 0 bases and J lost 10; bases outside the gene matches: 2. The CDR3 is made up of 12 amino acids. Germline V gives CDR1 MNHEY, CDR2 SVGAGI. CDR3 region: CASSYSGEGQYF. CDR3 nucleotide sequence: TGTGCCAGCAGTTACTCAGGGGAGGGCCAGTACTTC.

On this clone itself: One junction end does not reproduce the germline sequence, and a read error may be involved. The rearrangement joins TRBV7-7 to TRBJ1-3; the D is unclear. This CDR3 has 13 residues. Germline CDR1 is SSHAT and CDR2 is FNYEAQ (reference sequence). CDR3 in DNA: TGTGCTAGCAGCTGCCGGCTAGGAAACACCATATATTTT. This gives the protein CASSCRLGNTIYF.

This rearrangement joins TRBV21-1 to TRBJ1-1. TRBV21-1 is reported as a pseudogene. The CDR3 is 14 residues long. CDR3 sequence reads: CASSPRDENPPAFF. The CDR3 nucleotides read TGTGCCAGCAGCCCTCGGGACGAAAACCCTCCAGCTTTCTTT.

The chain has TRBV7-2 and TRBJ2-7; D not certain. V lost 4 bases, J lost 7 bases, and 17 bases lay in between. CDR3 length: 14 amino acids. Germline lookup yields CDR1 SGHTA and CDR2 FQGNSA. CDR3 in amino acids: CASSSLWDLGEQYF. The DNA of the CDR3 is TGTGCCAGCAGCTCCCTATGGGATCTCGGGGAGCAGTACTTC.

This chain uses TRBV7-2 with TRBJ2-7, with D perhaps matching TRBD1 (5 bases). The V end was cut by 3 bases, the J end by 1 base, with 13 bases between. The V gene's germline CDR1 is SGHTA and CDR2 FQGNSA. The CDR3 is 15 amino acids. The CDR3 is CASSFYRTLSYEQYF. The CDR3, as DNA: TGTGCCAGCAGCTTTTACAGGACCCTTTCCTACGAGCAGTACTTC.